This T cell receptor beta chain was recorded in a study of blood T cell repertoires in COVID-19. This clone has only a few counts. Germline V gene lookup returns CDR1 SGDLS and CDR2 YYNGEE. Losses at the gene ends were 3 bases for V and 0 bases for J; bases not matched to a gene: 2. This CDR3 has 15 residues. Measured with immunoSEQ multiplex PCR; TCRdb has only the in-frame clones, and not every one. The repertoire holds approximately 210,000 clones, roughly 80% seen once, with roughly 21% in the top ten. The chain joins TRBV9 to TRBJ1-2; 10 bases align to TRBD1. The TCR sequence derives from a man younger than 40 with active or convalescent COVID-19. The material sequenced was peripheral blood. The CDR3 loop is CASSGQGASNYGYTF. CDR3 sequence (DNA): TGTGCCAGCAGCGGACAGGGGGCGTCTAACTATGGCTACACCTTC.